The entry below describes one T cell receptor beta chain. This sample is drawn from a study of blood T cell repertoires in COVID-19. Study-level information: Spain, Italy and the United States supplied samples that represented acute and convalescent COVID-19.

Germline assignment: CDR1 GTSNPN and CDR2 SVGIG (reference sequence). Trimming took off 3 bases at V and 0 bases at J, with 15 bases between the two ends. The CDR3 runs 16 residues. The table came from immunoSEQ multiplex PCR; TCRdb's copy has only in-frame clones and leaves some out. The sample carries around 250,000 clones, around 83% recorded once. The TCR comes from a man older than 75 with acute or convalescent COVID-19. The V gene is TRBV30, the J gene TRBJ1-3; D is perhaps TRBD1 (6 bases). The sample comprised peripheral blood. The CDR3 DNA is TGTGCCTGGAGGGGCGGACAGAGCTTCTCTGGAAACACCATATATTTT. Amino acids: CAWRGGQSFSGNTIYF.